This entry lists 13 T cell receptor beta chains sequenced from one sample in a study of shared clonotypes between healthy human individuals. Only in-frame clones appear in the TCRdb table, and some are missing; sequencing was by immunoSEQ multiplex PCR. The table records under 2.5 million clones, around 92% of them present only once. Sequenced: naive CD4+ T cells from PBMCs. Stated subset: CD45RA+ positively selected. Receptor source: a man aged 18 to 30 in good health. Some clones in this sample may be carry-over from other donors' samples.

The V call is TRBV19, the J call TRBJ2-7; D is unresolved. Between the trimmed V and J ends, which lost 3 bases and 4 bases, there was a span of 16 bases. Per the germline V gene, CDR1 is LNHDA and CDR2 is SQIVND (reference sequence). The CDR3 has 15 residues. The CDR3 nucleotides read TGTGCCAGTAGTATCGGCGAGGCCAGCAGGTACGAGCAGTACTTC. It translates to CASSIGEASRYEQYF.

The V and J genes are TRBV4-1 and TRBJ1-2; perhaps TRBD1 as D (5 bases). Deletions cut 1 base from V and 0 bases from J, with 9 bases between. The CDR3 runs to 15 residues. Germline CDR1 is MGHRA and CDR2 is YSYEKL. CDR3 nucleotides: TGCGCCAGCAGCCAAGGCGGGGGAGCTAACTATGGCTACACCTTC. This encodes CASSQGGGANYGYTF.

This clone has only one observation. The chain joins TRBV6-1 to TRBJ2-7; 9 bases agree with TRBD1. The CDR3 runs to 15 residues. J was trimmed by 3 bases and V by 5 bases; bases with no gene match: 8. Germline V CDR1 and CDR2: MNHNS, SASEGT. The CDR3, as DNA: TGTGCCAGCAGTAAAAACCGGGACAGGGACTACGAGCAGTACTTC. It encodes CASSKNRDRDYEQYF.

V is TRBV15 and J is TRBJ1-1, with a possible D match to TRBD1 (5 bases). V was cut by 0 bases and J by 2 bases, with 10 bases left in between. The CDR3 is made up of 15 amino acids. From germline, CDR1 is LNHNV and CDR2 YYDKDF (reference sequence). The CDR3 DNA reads TGTGCCACCAGCAGAGATCACGGGGCAAACACTGAAGCTTTCTTT. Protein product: CATSRDHGANTEAFF.

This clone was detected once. This CDR3 is CARSWARQATQYF. The CDR3 bases are TGTGCCAGATCTTGGGCCAGGCAGGCGACCCAGTACTTC. The chain uses TRBV2 and TRBJ2-5; unclear D gene. This CDR3 spans 13 amino acids. V was cut by 9 bases and J by 7 bases, with 18 bases left in between. Germline V lookup: CDR1 SNHLY, CDR2 FYNNEI.

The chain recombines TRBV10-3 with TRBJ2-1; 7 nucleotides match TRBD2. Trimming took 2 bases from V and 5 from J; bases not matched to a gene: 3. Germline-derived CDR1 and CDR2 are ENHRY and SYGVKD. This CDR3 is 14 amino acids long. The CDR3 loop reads CAISERGSNNEQFF. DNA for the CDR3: TGTGCCATCAGTGAGCGCGGGAGTAACAATGAGCAGTTCTTC.

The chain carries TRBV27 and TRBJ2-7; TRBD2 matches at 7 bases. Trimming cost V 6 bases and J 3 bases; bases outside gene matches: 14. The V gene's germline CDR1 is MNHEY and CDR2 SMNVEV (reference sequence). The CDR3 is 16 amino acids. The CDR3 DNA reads TGTGCCAGCAGCTCCCTTCAAGGACTAGGGTTCTACGAGCAGTACTTC. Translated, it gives CASSSLQGLGFYEQYF.

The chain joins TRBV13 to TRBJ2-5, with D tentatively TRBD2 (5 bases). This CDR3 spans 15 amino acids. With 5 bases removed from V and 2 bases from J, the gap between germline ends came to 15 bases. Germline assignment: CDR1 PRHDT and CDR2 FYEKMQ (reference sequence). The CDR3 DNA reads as TGTGCCAGCAGCGACCTCTTGTCGGGGCAAGAGACCCAGTACTTC. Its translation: CASSDLLSGQETQYF.

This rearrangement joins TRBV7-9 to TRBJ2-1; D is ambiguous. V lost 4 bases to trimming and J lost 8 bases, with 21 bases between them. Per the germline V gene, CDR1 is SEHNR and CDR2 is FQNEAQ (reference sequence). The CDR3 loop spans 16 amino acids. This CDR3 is CASSSLGPPEMDEQFF. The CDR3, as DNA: TGTGCCAGCAGCTCTCTAGGGCCCCCGGAGATGGATGAGCAGTTCTTC.

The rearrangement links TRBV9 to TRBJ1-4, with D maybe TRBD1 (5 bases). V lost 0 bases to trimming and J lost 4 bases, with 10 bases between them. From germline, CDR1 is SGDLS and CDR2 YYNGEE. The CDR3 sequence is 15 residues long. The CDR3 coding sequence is TGTGCCAGCAGCGTAGGGCGGGGGGATAATGAAAAACTGTTTTTT. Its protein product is CASSVGRGDNEKLFF.

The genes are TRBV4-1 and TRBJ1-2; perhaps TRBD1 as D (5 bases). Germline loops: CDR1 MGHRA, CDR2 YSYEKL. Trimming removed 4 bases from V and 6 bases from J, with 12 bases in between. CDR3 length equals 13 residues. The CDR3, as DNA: TGCGCCAGCAGCCCAGCAGGGTTAGATGGCTACACCTTC. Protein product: CASSPAGLDGYTF.

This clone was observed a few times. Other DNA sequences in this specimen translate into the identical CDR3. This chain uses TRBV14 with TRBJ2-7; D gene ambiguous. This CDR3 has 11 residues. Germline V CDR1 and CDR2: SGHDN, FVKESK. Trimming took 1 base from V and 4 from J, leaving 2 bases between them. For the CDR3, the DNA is TGTGCCAGCAGCCAAGGTTACGAGCAGTACTTC. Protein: CASSQGYEQYF. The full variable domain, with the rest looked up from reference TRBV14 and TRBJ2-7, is EAGVTQFPSHSVIEKGQTVTLRCDPISGHDNLYWYRRVMGKEIKFLLHFVKESKQDESGMPNNRFLAERTGGTYSTLKVQPAELEDSGVYFCASSQGYEQYFGPGTRLTVT.

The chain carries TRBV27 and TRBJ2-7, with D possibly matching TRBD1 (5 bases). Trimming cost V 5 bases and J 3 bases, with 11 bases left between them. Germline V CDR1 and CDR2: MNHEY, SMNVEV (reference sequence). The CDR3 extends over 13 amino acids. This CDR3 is CASSPTDSYEQYF. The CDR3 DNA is TGTGCCAGCAGTCCCACAGACAGCTACGAGCAGTACTTC.